What follows are 10 T cell receptor beta chains derived from one specimen sequenced in a study of T cell responses to AZD1222 COVID-19 vaccine. TCRdb keeps only in-frame clones here, not all; method: immunoSEQ multiplex PCR. The sample contains about 120,000 clones, 70% to 90% of which appear only once. The sequencing used peripheral blood, collected on day 0 of AZD1222 vaccination. These receptor sequences come from an adult in good health.

The V call is TRBV5-1, the J call TRBJ2-1, with TRBD2 matching over 9 bases. Germline V lookup: CDR1 SGHRS, CDR2 YFSETQ. The CDR3 has 15 residues. The V segment lost 0 bases and the J segment 6 bases; nucleotides outside the gene matches: 4. For the CDR3, the DNA is TGCGCCAGCAGCTTGGGTCTAGCGGGACTCAATGAGCAGTTCTTC. It yields the protein CASSLGLAGLNEQFF.

The V and J genes are TRBV10-1 and TRBJ1-2, with TRBD1 identical over 7 bases. Trimming took 6 bases from V and 4 from J; bases not matched to a gene: 5. This CDR3 has 13 amino acids. Germline values: CDR1 WNHNN, CDR2 SYGVQD (reference sequence). CDR3 sequence: CASSPDRAYGYTF. In DNA form, the CDR3 reads TGCGCCAGCAGCCCTGACAGGGCCTATGGCTACACCTTC.

The rearrangement joins TRBV7-9 to TRBJ2-7, with D hard to call. V was trimmed by 5 bases and J by 4 bases, leaving 15 bases between them. Germline V lookup: CDR1 SEHNR, CDR2 FQNEAQ (reference sequence). The CDR3 is 14 amino acids. The DNA for the CDR3 is TGTGCCAGCAGCCCCGGGTCCTTCCTTTACGAGCAGTACTTC. Its translation is CASSPGSFLYEQYF.

The chain recombines TRBV30 with TRBJ2-3; D may be TRBD1 or TRBD2 (6 bases each). Trimming took off 5 bases at V and 0 bases at J, with 18 bases between the two ends. The CDR3 contains 16 residues. Germline V gene data show CDR1 as GTSNPN and CDR2 as SVGIG (reference sequence). Here the CDR3 reads CAWFRGRQESTDTQYF. The CDR3, as DNA: TGTGCCTGGTTCCGGGGGAGACAGGAGAGCACAGATACGCAGTATTTT.

The chain couples TRBV5-1 to TRBJ1-4, with unresolved D. The V gene lost 4 bases and the J gene lost 7 bases, with 14 bases spanning the gap. This CDR3 is 14 amino acids long. The germline gives CDR1 SGHRS, CDR2 YFSETQ. CDR3 in DNA: TGCGCCAGCAGCCGCGTGACACCCGGTGAAAAACTGTTTTTT. Its protein product is CASSRVTPGEKLFF.

The chain uses TRBV4-2 and TRBJ2-5; D is unresolved. The germline gives CDR1 LGHNA, CDR2 YNFKEQ. The V gene lost 2 bases and the J gene lost 3 bases, with 13 bases spanning the gap. This CDR3 region has 15 residues. The CDR3: CASSQRKASEETQYF. The CDR3 nucleotides read TGTGCCAGCAGCCAACGAAAGGCTTCAGAAGAGACCCAGTACTTC.

V usage is TRBV4-2 and J usage is TRBJ2-3; 10 bases line up with TRBD2. CDR1 and CDR2 (germline): LGHNA, YNFKEQ. There are 19 residues in the CDR3. Germline trimming cut 0 bases from V and 3 bases from J; bases unmatched to any gene: 12. CDR3 bases: TGTGCCAGCAGCCAAGATGTGGCTAGCGGGAGTTTAGGGACAGATACGCAGTATTTT. Encoded protein: CASSQDVASGSLGTDTQYF.

J is TRBJ2-7 and V is TRBV5-5; 13 bases fit TRBD2. This CDR3 contains 14 residues. Trimming took 4 bases from V and 3 from J; bases not matched to a gene: 1. Germline V lookup: CDR1 SGHKS, CDR2 YYEKEE (reference sequence). The DNA of the CDR3 is TGTGCCAGCAGCAGACTAGCGGGAGGCTACGAGCAGTACTTC. As protein: CASSRLAGGYEQYF.

The chain combines TRBV9 with TRBJ2-1; the D gene is possibly TRBD2 (6 bases). V lost 3 bases and J 7 bases, leaving 17 bases between the germline ends. This CDR3 comprises 15 residues. Germline V gene lookup returns CDR1 SGDLS and CDR2 YYNGEE. CDR3 sequence reads: CASSDLFGSWNEQFF. Written as DNA, the CDR3 is TGTGCCAGCAGCGATCTTTTCGGGAGTTGGAATGAGCAGTTCTTC.

The V and J genes are TRBV20-1 and TRBJ1-4; tentatively, D is TRBD1 (5 bases). V lost 3 bases and J 5 bases, leaving 19 bases between the germline ends. The V gene's germline CDR1 is DFQATT and CDR2 SNEGSKA (reference sequence). The CDR3 contains 16 residues. The DNA of the CDR3 is TGCAGTGCTAGTAATAGGCACCGGGACCCAAATGAAAAACTGTTTTTT. This translates into CSASNRHRDPNEKLFF.